This passage covers 17 T cell receptor beta chains from one sample sequenced in a study of CD8+CD57+ T cells in acquired aplastic anemia (dated by TCRdb to about 2018). The sample was run on an Illumina HiSeq 2000. Genomic DNA served as template for TCR beta VDJ combination and CDR3 sequence profiling. TCRdb redid the processing of the public reads, applying fastp at Q25 and MiXCR, and retained in-frame beta chains. Every distinct CDR3 protein forms one entry, paired with its most common genes and DNA. The sample has 200,000 or so distinct CDR3 sequences on record, over 40% of them singletons. The ten largest make up 20% of the sample. The patients picked for sequencing were ones in whom flow cytometry had shown an expansion of CD8+CD57+ cells. The specimen sequenced was sorted CD4+, CD8+, or CD8+CD57+ T cells (not recorded which) from PBMCs. Every receptor here comes from a human donor with aplastic anemia.

This rearrangement joins TRBV29-1 to TRBJ1-2, with unresolved D. V was shortened by 6 bases and J by 0 bases, with 8 bases between the two germline ends. This CDR3 has 12 residues. Per germline, CDR1 SQVTM and CDR2 ANQGSEA. The DNA of the CDR3 is TGCAGCGTCCTCGGGACTAACTATGGCTACACCTTC. It specifies CSVLGTNYGYTF.

J is TRBJ1-2 and V is TRBV10-3; D remains ambiguous. The V gene's germline CDR1 is ENHRY and CDR2 SYGVKD. This CDR3 spans 14 amino acids. V was pared by 2 bases and J by 4 bases, with 11 bases between. For the CDR3, the DNA is TGTGCCATCAGTGAGGCGGGAGGTGGCTATGGCTACACCTTC. Its translation is CAISEAGGGYGYTF.

This clonotype was observed at least ten times. The chain has TRBV5-1 and TRBJ1-1; unclear D gene. The V end was cut by 2 bases, the J end by 0 bases, with 5 bases between. CDR3 size: 13 residues. Germline assignment: CDR1 SGHRS and CDR2 YFSETQ. CDR3 residues: CASSLRMNTEAFF. CDR3 DNA sequence: TGCGCCAGCAGCTTACGGATGAACACTGAAGCTTTCTTT.

This clonotype was observed many times. The chain uses TRBV7-9 and TRBJ2-1, with D perhaps being TRBD1 or TRBD2 (6 bases each). This CDR3 is 13 amino acids long. CDR1 and CDR2 (germline): SEHNR, FQNEAQ (reference sequence). Trimming removed 2 bases at V and 11 bases at J, with 13 bases between. This chain's CDR3 is CASSLIPGDKQFF. The CDR3 DNA is TGTGCCAGCAGCTTAATTCCGGGGGACAAGCAGTTCTTC.

This clonotype was observed at least ten times. The genes are TRBV10-2 and TRBJ2-3; 11 bases map to TRBD2. V dropped 6 bases and J dropped 5; count of bases not matched to a gene: 7. Per germline, CDR1 WSHSY and CDR2 SAAADI. The CDR3 has 15 residues. CDR3 coding DNA: TGCGCCAGCAGCTTAGCGGGGGGGGGGGAAGATACGCAGTATTTT. It encodes CASSLAGGGEDTQYF.

With regard to this clonotype: A much more abundant neighbour one base away suggests this may be a read error. This chain joins TRBV7-6 and TRBJ2-2, with TRBD1 as a possible D gene (6 bases). The germline gives CDR1 SGHVS, CDR2 FNYEAQ. This CDR3 region has 16 residues. CDR3 nucleotide sequence: TGTGCCGGCAGCTTCCAGACAGGTGCGAACACCGGGGAGCTGTTTTTT. Translating gives CAGSFQTGANTGELFF.

The chain is built from TRBV11-3 and TRBJ2-3; 8 bases map to TRBD2. Germline V CDR1 and CDR2: SGHNT, YENEEA. CDR3 length equals 14 residues. V shed 3 bases, J shed 6 bases, and the junction held 5 bases outside the gene matches. CDR3 amino acids: CASSFSGILDTQYF. CDR3 bases: TGTGCCAGCAGCTTTAGCGGGATATTGGATACGCAGTATTTT. The full variable domain, with the rest looked up from reference TRBV11-3 and TRBJ2-3, is EAGVVQSPRYKIIEKKQPVAFWCNPISGHNTLYWYLQNLGQGPELLIRYENEEAVDDSQLPKDRFSAERLKGVDSTLKIQPAELGDSAVYLCASSFSGILDTQYFGPGTRLTVL.

The rearrangement joins TRBV2 to TRBJ2-7; D possibly uses TRBD1 or TRBD2 (6 bases each). Germline V lookup: CDR1 SNHLY, CDR2 FYNNEI. V was trimmed by 2 bases and J by 12 bases, leaving 14 bases between them. The CDR3 consists of 12 residues. The CDR3, as DNA: TGTGCCAGCAGTGAACGGGGGCCAGGGGCGTACTTC. It translates to CASSERGPGAYF. Using reference TRBV2 and TRBJ2-7 for the parts outside the CDR3, the full variable domain is EPEVTQTPSHQVTQMGQEVILRCVPISNHLYFYWYRQILGQKVEFLVSFYNNEISEKSEIFDDQFSVERPDGSNFTLKIRSTKLEDSAMYFCASSERGPGAYFGPGTRLTVT.

The CDR3 reads CAINRQNSGNTIYF. The DNA for the CDR3 is TGTGCCATCAATCGACAGAACTCTGGAAACACCATATATTTT. The gene calls are TRBV10-3 and TRBJ1-3, with TRBD1 as a possible D gene (5 bases). The V gene lost 7 bases and the J gene lost 0 bases, with 10 bases spanning the gap. The CDR3 runs 14 residues. CDR1 and CDR2 (germline): ENHRY, SYGVKD.

This chain uses TRBV10-1 with TRBJ1-5, with TRBD1 as a possible D gene (5 bases). The CDR3 spans 13 residues. V was shortened by 7 bases and J by 5 bases, with 12 bases between the two germline ends. The V gene's germline CDR1 is WNHNN and CDR2 SYGVQD (reference sequence). The CDR3 coding sequence is TGCGCCAGCACCGTAGGAGGGGATCAGCCCCAGCATTTT. It encodes CASTVGGDQPQHF.

The chain recombines TRBV25-1 with TRBJ2-3; D remains ambiguous. Germline V lookup: CDR1 MGHDK, CDR2 SYGVNS. Trimming shortened V by 4 bases and J by 6 bases, and 8 bases separated the two germline ends. The CDR3 loop spans 12 amino acids. In nucleotides, the CDR3 is TGTGCCAGCAGTGCCTCATTGGATACGCAGTATTTT. This gives the protein CASSASLDTQYF.

The rearrangement uses TRBV10-1 and TRBJ1-1; D is undetermined. Trimming cost V 3 bases and J 8 bases, with 16 bases left between them. Germline values: CDR1 WNHNN, CDR2 SYGVQD (reference sequence). The CDR3 is 14 residues long. DNA for the CDR3: TGCGCCAGCAGTGAAGGGTTACTGGCTGACGAAGCTTTCTTT. It is translated as CASSEGLLADEAFF.

The V gene is TRBV19, the J gene TRBJ2-3; D gene ambiguous. The V end lost 5 bases, the J end lost 4 bases, and 7 bases lay between the germline ends. The CDR3 runs to 12 residues. Germline CDR1 LNHDA, CDR2 SQIVND (reference sequence). The CDR3 loop reads CASSLRPDTQYF. The CDR3 region has the DNA TGTGCCAGTAGTCTTAGACCAGATACGCAGTATTTT.

This clonotype showed up many times. This chain joins TRBV2 and TRBJ1-2; no clear D gene. Trimming cost V 3 bases and J 4 bases, with 9 bases left between them. CDR3 length: 13 amino acids. Germline V gives CDR1 SNHLY, CDR2 FYNNEI. The DNA for the CDR3 is TGTGCCAGCAGTGAGGGCCAGTTCTATGGCTACACCTTC. It translates to CASSEGQFYGYTF.

Comment on this clonotype: The junction and the germline gene differ at one end; a read error may be behind it. The V and J genes are TRBV12-3 or TRBV12-4 and TRBJ2-3; possible D gene TRBD2, 5 bases. This CDR3 spans 16 amino acids. This chain's CDR3 is CASSRGGLPSTDTRYF. The CDR3, as DNA: TGTGCCAGCAGCCGCGGAGGACTCCCTAGCACAGATACGCGGTATTTT.

This clonotype has ten or more counts. This sequence joins TRBV20-1 and TRBJ1-5; D may be TRBD1 (5 bases). CDR1 is DFQATT and CDR2 is SNEGSKA in the germline V gene (reference sequence). CDR3 length equals 15 residues. The V and J ends lost 2 bases and 2 bases respectively, with 13 bases between them. The CDR3 spells CSARMGGAGNQPQHF. CDR3 in DNA: TGCAGTGCTAGAATGGGAGGGGCGGGCAATCAGCCCCAGCATTTT.

The rearrangement links TRBV7-9 to TRBJ1-6, with 7 bases that match TRBD1. Germline V gives CDR1 SEHNR, CDR2 FQNEAQ (reference sequence). V trimming: 5 bases; J trimming: 9 bases; junction bases outside the gene matches: 10. This CDR3 has 15 residues. The CDR3 bases are TGTGCCAGCAGCCGAGATAGGGGGCCGGGTTCACCCCTCCACTTT. This gives the protein CASSRDRGPGSPLHF.